The 25 T cell receptor beta chains given below trace back to one sample, sequenced in a study of chemoradiotherapy in HPV16-positive cancers. Measured with immunoSEQ multiplex PCR; TCRdb has only the in-frame clones, and not every one. The data show 900 or so clones, with less than 85% seen just once and around 20% held by the top ten. The source material was tumor tissue, sampled from a patient who underwent chemoradiotherapy. Receptors were obtained from a human donor with HPV-associated anogenital cancer.

The chain carries TRBV28 and TRBJ2-3; perhaps TRBD2 as D (5 bases). Trimming stripped 3 bases from V and 0 bases from J, with 7 bases between. This CDR3 has 14 residues. Germline loops: CDR1 MDHEN, CDR2 SYDVKM. This CDR3 is CASSFGGSTDTQYF. The CDR3 DNA is TGTGCCAGCAGTTTCGGAGGAAGCACAGATACGCAGTATTTT.

The chain is built from TRBV5-8 and TRBJ2-2, with a possible D match to TRBD2 (5 bases). Trimming took off 4 bases at V and 6 bases at J, with 10 bases between the two ends. The CDR3 consists of 13 residues. Germline V gene data show CDR1 as SGHTS and CDR2 as YDEGEE. The chain's CDR3 is CASSPWRAGELFF. In DNA, the CDR3 is TGTGCCAGCAGCCCGTGGCGGGCCGGGGAGCTGTTTTTT.

The chain uses TRBV7-2 and TRBJ2-7; no firm D call. The CDR3 covers 13 residues. From germline, CDR1 is SGHTA and CDR2 FQGNSA. Trimming took 5 bases from V and 5 from J, leaving 13 bases between them. The CDR3 bases are TGTGCCAGCAGCCCCCAGTCCGGACACGAGCAGTACTTC. Translated, it gives CASSPQSGHEQYF. The full variable domain, with the rest looked up from reference TRBV7-2 and TRBJ2-7, is GAGVSQSPSNKVTEKGKDVELRCDPISGHTALYWYRQSLGQGLEFLIYFQGNSAPDKSGLPSDRFSAERTGGSVSTLTIQRTQQEDSAVYLCASSPQSGHEQYFGPGTRLTVT.

The chain combines TRBV18 with TRBJ2-2; the match to TRBD1 covers 10 bases. This CDR3 region has 15 residues. V shed 3 bases and J 7 bases; nucleotides not matched to a gene: 5. The germline V gene encodes CDR1 KGHSH and CDR2 LQKENI. The CDR3 region is CASSPGQGKVGELFF. CDR3 nucleotides: TGTGCCAGCTCACCGGGACAGGGGAAGGTCGGGGAGCTGTTTTTT.

The chain carries TRBV10-3 and TRBJ2-3; TRBD1 agrees at 9 bases. Trimming cost V 5 bases and J 1 base; bases outside gene matches: 4. The CDR3 runs to 15 residues. Germline CDR1 and CDR2: ENHRY and SYGVKD. CDR3 nucleotide sequence: TGTGCCATCAGTACCTGGACAGGGGGCACAGATACGCAGTATTTT. Its protein is CAISTWTGGTDTQYF.

V usage is TRBV2 and J usage is TRBJ1-1, with unresolved D. The germline CDR1 and CDR2 sequences are SNHLY and FYNNEI. The CDR3 runs 13 residues. Trimming stripped 6 bases from V and 1 base from J, with 9 bases between. The CDR3: CASSAGPNTEAFF. The CDR3 bases are TGTGCCAGCAGCGCAGGCCCGAACACTGAAGCTTTCTTT.

The chain uses TRBV7-6 and TRBJ2-2; no definite D call. V was clipped by 5 bases and J by 11 bases, with 9 bases between them. Germline values: CDR1 SGHVS, CDR2 FNYEAQ. This CDR3 has 11 residues. DNA for the CDR3: TGTGCCAGCAGCCCCGGGTATGAGCTGTTTTTT. It codes for CASSPGYELFF.

As for this clone: One end of the junction varies from germline; a read error may be responsible. The rearrangement uses TRBV7-3 and TRBJ2-2; TRBD2 might be the D (5 bases). This CDR3 contains 14 residues. Germline-derived CDR1 and CDR2 are SGHTA and FQGTGA. In nucleotides, the CDR3 is TGTGCCAGCAGCCCGTACGGGAACAGCGGGGAGCTGTTTTTT. Translated, it gives CASSPYGNSGELFF.

This clone was counted a few times. In DNA form, the CDR3 reads TGTGCCAGTAGTGCTAAGACACAGGGTCTCTACTATGGCTACACCTTC. Translated, it gives CASSAKTQGLYYGYTF. The chain recombines TRBV19 with TRBJ1-2; TRBD1 might be the D (6 bases). Germline V gene sequence: CDR1 LNHDA, CDR2 SQIVND (reference sequence). V lost 5 bases and J 3 bases, leaving 19 bases between the germline ends. The CDR3 consists of 16 residues.

This clone was detected a few times. The chain recombines TRBV19 with TRBJ2-1, with D possibly called TRBD1 or TRBD2 (5 bases each). This CDR3 has 16 residues. Germline CDR1 is LNHDA and CDR2 is SQIVND (reference sequence). The ends were cut back, 1 base at V and 0 bases at J, with 10 bases in the middle. The CDR3 protein is CASSIGWGSSYNEQFF. CDR3 in DNA: TGTGCCAGTAGTATAGGCTGGGGGAGCTCCTACAATGAGCAGTTCTTC. The full variable domain, rest sourced from reference TRBV19 and TRBJ2-1, is DGGITQSPKYLFRKEGQNVTLSCEQNLNHDAMYWYRQDPGQGLRLIYYSQIVNDFQKGDIAEGYSVSREKKESFPLTVTSAQKNPTAFYLCASSIGWGSSYNEQFFGPGTRLTVL.

The chain recombines TRBV11-2 with TRBJ1-2; no clear D. The CDR3 totals 12 residues. Trimming shortened V by 5 bases and J by 7 bases, and 11 bases separated the two germline ends. The V gene's germline CDR1 is SGHAT and CDR2 FQNNGV. As DNA, the CDR3 is TGTGCCAGCAGCCTGCCATCGGCTGGCTACACCTTC. It translates to CASSLPSAGYTF.

Only one count was recorded for this clone. V gene TRBV28 combines with J gene TRBJ2-5; 9 nucleotides align to TRBD2. The last part of the DNA fits TRBJ2-7 better; the J call may be wrong. The germline V gene has CDR1 MDHEN and CDR2 SYDVKM. The CDR3 consists of 14 residues. The CDR3 loop is CASSLGLAGFEQYF. CDR3 DNA sequence: TGTGCCAGCAGTTTAGGCCTAGCGGGATTCGAGCAGTACTTC.

This chain connects TRBV4-3 to TRBJ2-1; 11 bases align to TRBD1. The CDR3 covers 15 residues. The V segment lost 4 bases and the J segment 4 bases; nucleotides outside the gene matches: 3. In germline, CDR1 is LGHNA, CDR2 YSLEER. CDR3 residues: CASSRGQGDYNEQFF. CDR3 in DNA: TGCGCCAGCAGCCGGGGACAGGGGGATTACAATGAGCAGTTCTTC.

The chain recombines TRBV6-5 with TRBJ2-1; 7 bases are shared with TRBD2. The CDR3 spans 14 residues. Germline CDR1 and CDR2: MNHEY and SVGAGI. V lost 5 bases and J lost 6; bases outside the gene matches: 7. The CDR3 DNA reads TGTGCCAGCAGTAGCCGGCGGGGGTTCAATGAGCAGTTCTTC. Translating it yields CASSSRRGFNEQFF.

The chain recombines TRBV6-5 with TRBJ1-2; 7 positions match TRBD1. Germline assignment: CDR1 MNHEY and CDR2 SVGAGI. This CDR3 comprises 12 residues. Germline trimming cut 6 bases from V and 11 bases from J; bases unmatched to any gene: 9. As DNA, the CDR3 is TGTGCCAGCAGATCGACAGGGCCTGGGTACACCTTC. Protein: CASRSTGPGYTF.

The gene calls are TRBV10-3 and TRBJ2-7; TRBD2 might be the D (6 bases). CDR1 and CDR2 from the germline V gene are ENHRY and SYGVKD. V dropped 11 bases and J dropped 1 base, with 15 bases sitting between them. This CDR3 comprises 13 residues. CDR3 DNA sequence: TGTGCCGCTTGGGCGGGGTTTTCCTACGAGCAGTACTTC. Amino acid sequence: CAAWAGFSYEQYF.

The chain uses TRBV10-3 and TRBJ1-1; D remains unclear. This CDR3 is built from 13 residues. The ends were cut back, 6 bases at V and 0 bases at J, with 8 bases in the middle. Germline V lookup: CDR1 ENHRY, CDR2 SYGVKD. The CDR3 reads CAIRGSMNTEAFF. In DNA, the CDR3 is TGTGCCATCAGGGGCTCGATGAACACTGAAGCTTTCTTT.

This clone was recorded only once. This chain joins TRBV5-5 and TRBJ1-2; D is undetermined. CDR3 length: 13 residues. V shed 2 bases and J shed 3 bases, with 8 bases lying between them. Germline V CDR1 and CDR2: SGHKS, YYEKEE (reference sequence). Here the CDR3 reads CASSFRADYGYTF. For the CDR3, the DNA is TGTGCCAGCAGCTTCCGGGCGGACTATGGCTACACCTTC.

The chain links TRBV4-2 to TRBJ2-5, with 8 bases aligning to TRBD2. Germline loops: CDR1 LGHNA, CDR2 YNFKEQ. There are 18 residues in the CDR3. With V trimmed by 1 base and J by 2 bases, 12 bases remained unmatched. CDR3 nucleotide sequence: TGTGCCAGCAGCCAAGGTGGAGCGGGGGCTAGCGGGCAAGAGACCCAGTACTTC. The encoded protein is CASSQGGAGASGQETQYF.

This chain connects TRBV19 to TRBJ1-5; D is possibly TRBD1 (6 bases). Germline V CDR1 and CDR2: LNHDA, SQIVND (reference sequence). Trimming cost V 1 base and J 0 bases, with 16 bases left between them. The CDR3 is made up of 18 amino acids. The CDR3 reads CASSIGGQGRPSNQPQHF. The CDR3, as DNA: TGTGCCAGTAGTATAGGGGGGCAGGGCCGTCCTAGCAATCAGCCCCAGCATTTT.

Judged by abundance, this clone is hyperexpanded. The chain carries TRBV6-5 and TRBJ1-3; weak D call: TRBD1 (5 bases). The CDR3 consists of 15 residues. CDR1 is MNHEY and CDR2 is SVGAGI in the germline V gene. V was cut by 0 bases and J by 2 bases, with 8 bases left in between. This CDR3 is CASSYSGGAGNTIYF. CDR3 in DNA: TGTGCCAGCAGTTACTCGGGGGGAGCTGGAAACACCATATATTTT.

The rearrangement joins TRBV7-9 to TRBJ2-1, with 10 bases lining up with TRBD2. V lost 4 bases to trimming and J lost 4 bases; unmatched junction nucleotides: 1. Germline CDR1 SEHNR, CDR2 FQNEAQ (reference sequence). The CDR3 length is 14 residues. CDR3 nucleotides: TGTGCCAGCAGCTCGACTAGCGGGTACAATGAGCAGTTCTTC. This codes for CASSSTSGYNEQFF. The complete variable domain, with remaining parts taken from reference TRBV7-9 and TRBJ2-1, reads DTGVSQNPRHKITKRGQNVTFRCDPISEHNRLYWYRQTLGQGPEFLTYFQNEAQLEKSRLLSDRFSAERPKGSFSTLEIQRTEQGDSAMYLCASSSTSGYNEQFFGPGTRLTVL.

V usage is TRBV10-2 and J usage is TRBJ2-2; 7 bases match TRBD2. V gave up 8 bases and J gave up 3 bases; unmatched junction bases: 6. Germline loops: CDR1 WSHSY, CDR2 SAAADI. CDR3 length: 14 residues. CDR3 amino acids: CASGIRGDTGELFF. CDR3 nucleotide sequence: TGCGCCAGCGGAATACGGGGGGACACCGGGGAGCTGTTTTTT.

This chain connects TRBV7-2 to TRBJ2-1, with D tentatively TRBD2 (5 bases). The germline gives CDR1 SGHTA, CDR2 FQGNSA. The CDR3 runs to 14 residues. V was trimmed by 0 bases and J by 4 bases, leaving 7 bases between them. CDR3 region: CASSLAGVYNEQFF. The CDR3 bases are TGTGCCAGCAGCTTAGCGGGAGTTTACAATGAGCAGTTCTTC.

The V gene is TRBV6-5, the J gene TRBJ2-2; 8 bases line up with TRBD1. Germline V lookup: CDR1 MNHEY, CDR2 SVGAGI. Trimming removed 6 bases from V and 4 bases from J; junction bases left unmatched: 7. The CDR3 is made up of 15 amino acids. CDR3 loop: CASSPGQVGTGELFF. The CDR3 DNA sequence: TGTGCCAGCAGCCCGGGACAGGTTGGCACCGGGGAGCTGTTTTTT.